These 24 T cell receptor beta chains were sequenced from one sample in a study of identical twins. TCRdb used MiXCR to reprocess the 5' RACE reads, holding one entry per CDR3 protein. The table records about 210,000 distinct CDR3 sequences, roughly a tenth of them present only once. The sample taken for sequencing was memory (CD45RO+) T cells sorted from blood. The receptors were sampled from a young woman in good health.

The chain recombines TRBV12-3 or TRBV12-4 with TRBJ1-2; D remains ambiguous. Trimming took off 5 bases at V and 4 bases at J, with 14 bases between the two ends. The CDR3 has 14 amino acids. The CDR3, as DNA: TGTGCCAGCAGTCACCCCCGGACCTTCTATGGCTACACCTTC. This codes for CASSHPRTFYGYTF.

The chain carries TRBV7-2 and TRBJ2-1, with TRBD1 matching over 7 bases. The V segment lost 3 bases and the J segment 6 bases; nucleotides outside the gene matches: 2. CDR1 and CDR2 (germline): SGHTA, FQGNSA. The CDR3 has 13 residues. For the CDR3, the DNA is TGTGCCAGCAGCTTTTACAGGGGCAATGAGCAGTTCTTC. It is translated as CASSFYRGNEQFF. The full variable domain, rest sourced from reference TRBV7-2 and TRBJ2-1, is GAGVSQSPSNKVTEKGKDVELRCDPISGHTALYWYRQSLGQGLEFLIYFQGNSAPDKSGLPSDRFSAERTGGSVSTLTIQRTQQEDSAVYLCASSFYRGNEQFFGPGTRLTVL.

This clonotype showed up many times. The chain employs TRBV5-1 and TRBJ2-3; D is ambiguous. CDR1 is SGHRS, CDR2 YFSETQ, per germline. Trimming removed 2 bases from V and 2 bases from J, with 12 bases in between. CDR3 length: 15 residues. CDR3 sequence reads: CASSLVTGNTDTQYF. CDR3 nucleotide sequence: TGCGCCAGCAGCTTAGTGACGGGTAACACAGATACGCAGTATTTT.

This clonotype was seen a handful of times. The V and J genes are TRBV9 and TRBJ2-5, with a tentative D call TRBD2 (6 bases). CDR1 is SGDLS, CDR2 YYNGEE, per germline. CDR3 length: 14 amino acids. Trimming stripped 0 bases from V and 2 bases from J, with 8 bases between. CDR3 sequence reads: CASSVGGEQETQYF. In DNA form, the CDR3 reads TGTGCCAGCAGCGTAGGCGGGGAGCAAGAGACCCAGTACTTC.

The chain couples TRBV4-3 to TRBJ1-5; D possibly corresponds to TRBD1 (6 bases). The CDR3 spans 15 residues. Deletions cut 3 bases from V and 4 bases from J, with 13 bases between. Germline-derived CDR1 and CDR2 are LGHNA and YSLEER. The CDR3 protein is CASSQQIGGNQPQHF. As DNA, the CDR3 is TGCGCCAGCAGCCAGCAAATAGGGGGGAATCAGCCCCAGCATTTT.

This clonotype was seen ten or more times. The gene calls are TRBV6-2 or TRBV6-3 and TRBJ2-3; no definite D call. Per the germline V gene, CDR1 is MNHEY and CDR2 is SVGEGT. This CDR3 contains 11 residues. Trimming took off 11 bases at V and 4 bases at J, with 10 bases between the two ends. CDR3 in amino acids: CASASADTQYF. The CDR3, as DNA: TGTGCCTCCGCCTCAGCAGATACGCAGTATTTT.

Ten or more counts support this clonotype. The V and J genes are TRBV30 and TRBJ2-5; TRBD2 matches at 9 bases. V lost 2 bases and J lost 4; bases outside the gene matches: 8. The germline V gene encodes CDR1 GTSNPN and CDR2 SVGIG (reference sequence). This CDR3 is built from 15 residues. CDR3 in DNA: TGTGCCTGGAGTCATAGCGGGAGACGGGGAGAGACCCAGTACTTC. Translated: CAWSHSGRRGETQYF.

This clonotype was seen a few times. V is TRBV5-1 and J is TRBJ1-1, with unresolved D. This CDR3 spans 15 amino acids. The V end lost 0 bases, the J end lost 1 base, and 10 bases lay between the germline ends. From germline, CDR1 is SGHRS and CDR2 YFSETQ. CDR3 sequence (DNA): TGCGCCAGCAGCTTGGATGGACGGAAGAACACTGAAGCTTTCTTT. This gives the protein CASSLDGRKNTEAFF.

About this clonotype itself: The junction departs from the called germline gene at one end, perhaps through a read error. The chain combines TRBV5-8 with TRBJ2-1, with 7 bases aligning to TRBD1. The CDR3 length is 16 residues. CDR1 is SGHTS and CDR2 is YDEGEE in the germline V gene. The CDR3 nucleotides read TGTGCCTGCAGCCGCCCCGACAGGGAGTCCTACAATGAGCAGTTCTTC. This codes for CACSRPDRESYNEQFF.

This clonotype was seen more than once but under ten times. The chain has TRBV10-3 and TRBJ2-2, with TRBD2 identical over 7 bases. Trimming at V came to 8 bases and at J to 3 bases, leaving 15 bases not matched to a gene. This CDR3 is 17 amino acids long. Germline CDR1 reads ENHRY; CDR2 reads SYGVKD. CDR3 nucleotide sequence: TGTGCCATCGGGGTAGCGGGTGGGGGTAAGGACACCGGGGAGCTGTTTTTT. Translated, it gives CAIGVAGGGKDTGELFF.

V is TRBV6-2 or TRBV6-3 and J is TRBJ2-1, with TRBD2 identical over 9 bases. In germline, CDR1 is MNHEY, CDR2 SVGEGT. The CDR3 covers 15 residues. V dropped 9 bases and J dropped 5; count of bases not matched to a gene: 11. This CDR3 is CASRKAGGDNNEQFF. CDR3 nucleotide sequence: TGTGCCAGTCGAAAAGCGGGGGGAGATAACAATGAGCAGTTCTTC.

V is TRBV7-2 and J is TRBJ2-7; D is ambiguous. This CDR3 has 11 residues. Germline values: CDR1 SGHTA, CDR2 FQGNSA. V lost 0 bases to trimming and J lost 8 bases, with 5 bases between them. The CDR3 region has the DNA TGTGCCAGCAGCTTAGCCGCGAAGCAGTACTTC. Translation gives CASSLAAKQYF.

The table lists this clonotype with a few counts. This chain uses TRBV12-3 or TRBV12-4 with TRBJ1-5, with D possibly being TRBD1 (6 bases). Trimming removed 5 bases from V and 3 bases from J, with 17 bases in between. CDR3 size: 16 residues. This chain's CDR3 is CASSPPLQGTNQPQHF. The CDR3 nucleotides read TGTGCCAGCAGTCCCCCATTACAGGGTACCAATCAGCCCCAGCATTTT.

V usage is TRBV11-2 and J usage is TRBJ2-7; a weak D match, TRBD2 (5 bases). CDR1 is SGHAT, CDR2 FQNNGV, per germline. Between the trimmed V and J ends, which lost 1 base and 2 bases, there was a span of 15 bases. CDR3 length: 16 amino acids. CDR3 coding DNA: TGTGCCAGCAGCTTAGTGCGGGCTAGTTGGCCCTACGAGCAGTACTTC. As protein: CASSLVRASWPYEQYF.

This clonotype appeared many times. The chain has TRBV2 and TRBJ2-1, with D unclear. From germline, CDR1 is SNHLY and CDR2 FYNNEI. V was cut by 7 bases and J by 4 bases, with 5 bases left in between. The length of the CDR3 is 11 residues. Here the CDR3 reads CASKGYNEQFF. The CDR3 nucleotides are TGTGCCAGCAAGGGATACAATGAGCAGTTCTTC.

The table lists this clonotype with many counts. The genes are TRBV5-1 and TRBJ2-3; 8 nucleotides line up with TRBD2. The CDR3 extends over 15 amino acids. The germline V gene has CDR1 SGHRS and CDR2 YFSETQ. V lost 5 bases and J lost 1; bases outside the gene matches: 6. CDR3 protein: CASSTQAGGTDTQYF. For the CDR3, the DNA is TGCGCCAGCAGTACCCAAGCGGGGGGCACAGATACGCAGTATTTT. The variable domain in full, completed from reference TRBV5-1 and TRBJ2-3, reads KAGVTQTPRYLIKTRGQQVTLSCSPISGHRSVSWYQQTPGQGLQFLFEYFSETQRNKGNFPGRFSGRQFSNSRSEMNVSTLELGDSALYLCASSTQAGGTDTQYFGPGTRLTVL.

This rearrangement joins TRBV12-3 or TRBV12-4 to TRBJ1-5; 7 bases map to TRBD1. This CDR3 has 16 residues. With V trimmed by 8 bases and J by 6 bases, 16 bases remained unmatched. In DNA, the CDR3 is TGTGCCAGCGGAAACAGGGGTGAAGGTTGGGGTCAGCCCCAGCATTTT. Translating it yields CASGNRGEGWGQPQHF.

The DNA for the CDR3 is TGTGCCAGCAGTTTACAACGGGATGGCTACACCTTC. Protein sequence: CASSLQRDGYTF. V usage is TRBV28 and J usage is TRBJ1-2, with D hard to call. CDR1 is MDHEN and CDR2 is SYDVKM in the germline V gene. The CDR3 is 12 residues long. V was clipped by 2 bases and J by 6 bases, with 7 bases between them.

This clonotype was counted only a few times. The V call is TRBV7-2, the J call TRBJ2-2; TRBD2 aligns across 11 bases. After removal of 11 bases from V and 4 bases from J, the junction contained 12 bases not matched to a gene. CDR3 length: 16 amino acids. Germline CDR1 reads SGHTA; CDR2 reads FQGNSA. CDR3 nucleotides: TGTGCCGTTCCGGCCGGGACTAGCGGATCCACCGGGGAGCTGTTTTTT. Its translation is CAVPAGTSGSTGELFF.

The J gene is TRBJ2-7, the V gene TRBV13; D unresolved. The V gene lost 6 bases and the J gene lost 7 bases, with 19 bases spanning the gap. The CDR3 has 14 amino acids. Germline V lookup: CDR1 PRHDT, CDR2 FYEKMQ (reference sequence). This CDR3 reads CASRLNGRPTEQYF. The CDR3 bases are TGTGCCAGCAGATTGAACGGACGCCCTACGGAGCAGTACTTC.

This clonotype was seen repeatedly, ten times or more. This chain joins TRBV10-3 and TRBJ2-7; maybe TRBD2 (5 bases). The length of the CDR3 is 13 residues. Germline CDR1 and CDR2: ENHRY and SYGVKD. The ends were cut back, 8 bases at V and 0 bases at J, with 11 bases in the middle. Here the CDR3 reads CAIGERNSYEQYF. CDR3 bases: TGTGCCATCGGAGAGCGGAACTCCTACGAGCAGTACTTC.

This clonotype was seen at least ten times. The CDR3 loop is CASSFQRGLINYEQYF. The CDR3 bases are TGTGCCAGCAGCTTCCAGCGGGGTCTCATTAACTACGAGCAGTACTTC. The rearrangement uses TRBV5-6 and TRBJ2-7; 7 bases match TRBD2. Germline V gene sequence: CDR1 SGHDT, CDR2 YYEEEE. J lost 3 bases, V lost 2 bases, and 11 bases had no gene match. This CDR3 has 16 amino acids. Full variable domain (outside the CDR3, taken from reference TRBV5-6 and TRBJ2-7): DAGVTQSPTHLIKTRGQQVTLRCSPKSGHDTVSWYQQALGQGPQFIFQYYEEEERQRGNFPDRFSGHQFPNYSSELNVNALLLGDSALYLCASSFQRGLINYEQYFGPGTRLTVT.

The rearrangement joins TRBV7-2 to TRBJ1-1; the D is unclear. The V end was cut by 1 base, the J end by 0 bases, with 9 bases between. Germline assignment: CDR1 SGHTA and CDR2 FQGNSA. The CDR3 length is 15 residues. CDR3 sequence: CASSLVDSMNTEAFF. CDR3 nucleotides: TGTGCCAGCAGCTTAGTCGATAGTATGAACACTGAAGCTTTCTTT.

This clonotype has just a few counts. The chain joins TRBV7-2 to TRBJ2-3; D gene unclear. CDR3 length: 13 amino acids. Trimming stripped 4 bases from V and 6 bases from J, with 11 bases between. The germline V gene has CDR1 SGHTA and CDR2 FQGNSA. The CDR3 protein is CASSSRSRDTQYF. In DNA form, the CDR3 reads TGTGCCAGCAGCTCGAGATCGAGGGATACGCAGTATTTT. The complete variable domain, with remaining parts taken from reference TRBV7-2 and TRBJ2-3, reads GAGVSQSPSNKVTEKGKDVELRCDPISGHTALYWYRQSLGQGLEFLIYFQGNSAPDKSGLPSDRFSAERTGGSVSTLTIQRTQQEDSAVYLCASSSRSRDTQYFGPGTRLTVL.